This is a list of T cell receptor beta chains from one sample in a study of blood T cell repertoires in COVID-19. Sequenced by immunoSEQ multiplex PCR; TCRdb stores in-frame clones only, minus some. The sample holds about 210,000 clones, 80% to 90% seen once. Input material: peripheral blood. Every receptor here comes from a woman aged 45-65 years with active or convalescent COVID-19. Each CDR3 is given with its conserved first and last residue. The order of the fields is J gene, D gene, V gene, CDR3 length, CDR3 protein. The D gene is left open where the match is weak.

J gene: TRBJ1-4; D gene: .; V gene: TRBV25-1; CDR3 length: 13; CDR3 protein: CASSEPGKEKLFF
J gene: TRBJ1-2; D gene: TRBD1; V gene: TRBV19; CDR3 length: 13; CDR3 protein: CASKAGTAYGYTF
J gene: TRBJ1-2; D gene: .; V gene: TRBV28; CDR3 length: 13; CDR3 protein: CASREGGVVGYTF
J gene: TRBJ2-7; D gene: TRBD2; V gene: TRBV4-2; CDR3 length: 15; CDR3 protein: CASSPPSGNSYEQYF
J gene: TRBJ1-2; D gene: TRBD1; V gene: TRBV23-1; CDR3 length: 16; CDR3 protein: CASSSTSGQLLYRGTF
J gene: TRBJ1-3; D gene: .; V gene: TRBV6-5; CDR3 length: 15; CDR3 protein: CASRVGGGPGNTIYF
J gene: TRBJ1-2; D gene: TRBD1; V gene: TRBV30; CDR3 length: 12; CDR3 protein: CAWRRGPNGYTF
J gene: TRBJ2-3; D gene: TRBD1; V gene: TRBV2; CDR3 length: 15; CDR3 protein: CASRAWDRSTDTQYF
J gene: TRBJ1-1; D gene: TRBD1; V gene: TRBV2; CDR3 length: 14; CDR3 protein: CASNAGQGNTEAFF
J gene: TRBJ1-4; D gene: .; V gene: TRBV6-5; CDR3 length: 13; CDR3 protein: CASRGVTNEKLFF
J gene: TRBJ1-1; D gene: .; V gene: TRBV24-1; CDR3 length: 13; CDR3 protein: CAPSDWAGGEAFF
J gene: TRBJ2-5; D gene: .; V gene: TRBV5-1; CDR3 length: 15; CDR3 protein: CASSFSAGWEETQYF
J gene: TRBJ1-2; D gene: TRBD1; V gene: TRBV6-1; CDR3 length: 14; CDR3 protein: CASSEQGGRMGYTF
J gene: TRBJ1-2; D gene: .; V gene: TRBV7-2; CDR3 length: 13; CDR3 protein: CASSSWEGDGYTF
J gene: TRBJ1-3; D gene: TRBD1; V gene: TRBV5-1; CDR3 length: 16; CDR3 protein: CASSLQGWTGRNTIYF
J gene: TRBJ1-5; D gene: .; V gene: TRBV19; CDR3 length: 13; CDR3 protein: CASSIEANQPQHF
J gene: TRBJ2-5; D gene: TRBD1; V gene: TRBV18; CDR3 length: 16; CDR3 protein: CASSPPMTGGGETQYF
J gene: TRBJ1-5; D gene: TRBD1; V gene: TRBV7-9; CDR3 length: 18; CDR3 protein: CASSSAGQPPGSNQPQHF
J gene: TRBJ2-3; D gene: .; V gene: TRBV5-6; CDR3 length: 16; CDR3 protein: CASSLLSGTLTDTQYF
J gene: TRBJ2-2; D gene: TRBD2; V gene: TRBV18; CDR3 length: 20; CDR3 protein: CASSPPERGSGRKNTGELFF
J gene: TRBJ1-1; D gene: .; V gene: TRBV28; CDR3 length: 13; CDR3 protein: CASAPILNTEAFF
J gene: TRBJ1-4; D gene: TRBD1; V gene: TRBV7-2; CDR3 length: 15; CDR3 protein: CASSLGTATNEKLFF
J gene: TRBJ2-1; D gene: .; V gene: TRBV5-4; CDR3 length: 14; CDR3 protein: CASSLNPGEHEQFF
J gene: TRBJ1-1; D gene: .; V gene: TRBV10-2; CDR3 length: 12; CDR3 protein: CASSGLRTEAFF
J gene: TRBJ1-2; D gene: .; V gene: TRBV4-1; CDR3 length: 18; CDR3 protein: CASSQVRYPGTISYGYTF
J gene: TRBJ1-2; D gene: TRBD1; V gene: TRBV6-6; CDR3 length: 18; CDR3 protein: CASSPRAQGAILIYGYTF
J gene: TRBJ1-3; D gene: .; V gene: TRBV5-1; CDR3 length: 15; CDR3 protein: CASSSGGISGNTIYF
J gene: TRBJ1-1; D gene: TRBD1; V gene: TRBV18; CDR3 length: 14; CDR3 protein: CASSPDRGVTEAFF
J gene: TRBJ2-1; D gene: .; V gene: TRBV2; CDR3 length: 11; CDR3 protein: CARKLVNEQFF
J gene: TRBJ2-5; D gene: TRBD2; V gene: TRBV19; CDR3 length: 13; CDR3 protein: CASSFRGGRAQYF
J gene: TRBJ1-5; D gene: .; V gene: TRBV25-1; CDR3 length: 15; CDR3 protein: CASSEAGATNQPQHF
J gene: TRBJ1-2; D gene: .; V gene: TRBV6-5; CDR3 length: 12; CDR3 protein: CASSPGVYGYTF
J gene: TRBJ1-5; D gene: TRBD1; V gene: TRBV19; CDR3 length: 14; CDR3 protein: CASSFKQGGQPQHF
J gene: TRBJ2-7; D gene: TRBD1; V gene: TRBV18; CDR3 length: 15; CDR3 protein: CASSPPGTGFSEQYF
J gene: TRBJ2-5; D gene: .; V gene: TRBV7-3; CDR3 length: 14; CDR3 protein: CASSPLETQETQYF
J gene: TRBJ2-1; D gene: .; V gene: TRBV5-4; CDR3 length: 11; CDR3 protein: CASSSDNEQFF
J gene: TRBJ1-1; D gene: TRBD1; V gene: TRBV3-1/TRBV3-2; CDR3 length: 15; CDR3 protein: CASSQDDRGNTEAFF
J gene: TRBJ2-1; D gene: .; V gene: TRBV27; CDR3 length: 12; CDR3 protein: CASSLGGNEQFF
J gene: TRBJ1-5; D gene: .; V gene: TRBV5-1; CDR3 length: 14; CDR3 protein: CATMRNRVTQPQHF
J gene: TRBJ1-2; D gene: .; V gene: TRBV18; CDR3 length: 14; CDR3 protein: CASSPEGSDYGYTF
J gene: TRBJ2-6; D gene: .; V gene: TRBV29-1; CDR3 length: 14; CDR3 protein: CSVGGDSGANVLTF
J gene: TRBJ1-5; D gene: .; V gene: TRBV12-2; CDR3 length: 16; CDR3 protein: CASRLATVLGFQPQHF
J gene: TRBJ1-1; D gene: TRBD1; V gene: TRBV29-1; CDR3 length: 15; CDR3 protein: CSVETGQGMNTEAFF
J gene: TRBJ1-1; D gene: .; V gene: TRBV28; CDR3 length: 14; CDR3 protein: CASLEGGSITEAFF
J gene: TRBJ2-2; D gene: TRBD1; V gene: TRBV24-1; CDR3 length: 15; CDR3 protein: CATSMTGTNTGELFF
J gene: TRBJ1-2; D gene: TRBD1; V gene: TRBV28; CDR3 length: 12; CDR3 protein: CASSRTGRGYTF
J gene: TRBJ1-5; D gene: .; V gene: TRBV7-8; CDR3 length: 16; CDR3 protein: CASSLRGAHSNQPQHF
J gene: TRBJ2-1; D gene: TRBD2; V gene: TRBV18; CDR3 length: 15; CDR3 protein: CASSRSGGGIDEQFF
J gene: TRBJ1-1; D gene: .; V gene: TRBV7-3; CDR3 length: 13; CDR3 protein: CASSTTGNTEAFF
J gene: TRBJ1-2; D gene: TRBD1; V gene: TRBV5-1; CDR3 length: 15; CDR3 protein: CASSFTTGANYGYTF
J gene: TRBJ2-5; D gene: TRBD2; V gene: TRBV4-1; CDR3 length: 15; CDR3 protein: CASSQAGLAVKTQYF
J gene: TRBJ1-1; D gene: TRBD1; V gene: TRBV5-1; CDR3 length: 14; CDR3 protein: CASSGQGHNTEAFF